These T cell receptor beta chains were read from a single sample in a study of CD8 T cells in ankylosing spondylitis. Each CDR3 protein gets one entry after TCRdb re-called the 5' RACE reads with MiXCR. In the table there are some 130,000 distinct CDR3 sequences, 11% of which are singletons. The sample comprised blood, either unsorted or a sorted T cell fraction (not recorded which). Source of these receptors: a female donor with ankylosing spondylitis or in good health (not recorded which). Both conserved end residues are trimmed from each CDR3.

>TRBJ2-1|TRBV19
ASSMGTDNEQF
>TRBJ2-7|TRBV12-3/TRBV12-4
ASSLGGFEQY
>TRBJ2-3|TRBV7-3
ASSWGGTGRTDTQY
>TRBJ2-4|TRBV29-1
SVGKNIQY
>TRBJ1-1|TRBV30
AWSTQTGGNTEAF
>TRBJ1-2|TRBV5-1
ASSSEGGPRGYT
>TRBJ2-3|TRBV18
ASSPGVTDTQY
>TRBJ1-1|TRBV28
ASSLGDSYMNTEAF
>TRBJ2-2|TRBV29-1
SVELAEAGELF
>TRBJ2-7|TRBV20-1
SASGTSHPSYEQY
>TRBJ2-7|TRBV5-1
ASSLGGSNEQY
>TRBJ2-7|TRBV20-1
SARVQGLYEQY
>TRBJ2-3|TRBV24-1
ATSDPAGPGPHPDTQY
>TRBJ2-1|TRBV5-1
ASSPIGGLYNEQF
>TRBJ2-5|TRBV20-1
SALRGQETQY
>TRBJ2-5|TRBV12-3/TRBV12-4
ASSPPFLRETQY
>TRBJ1-1|TRBV5-1
ASSGGTGAGGSNTEAF
>TRBJ2-1|TRBV19
ASSLLGLAGVNEQF
>TRBJ2-3|TRBV7-7
ASSLLWGAPRTGGISTDTQY
>TRBJ1-2|TRBV6-5
ASSWTYGYT
>TRBJ1-2|TRBV5-1
ASSAGQIYGYT
>TRBJ1-3|TRBV12-3/TRBV12-4
ASRSGNTVY
>TRBJ2-2|TRBV30
AWSVGGPGTGELF
>TRBJ1-1|TRBV11-2
ASSRAGTGNTEAF